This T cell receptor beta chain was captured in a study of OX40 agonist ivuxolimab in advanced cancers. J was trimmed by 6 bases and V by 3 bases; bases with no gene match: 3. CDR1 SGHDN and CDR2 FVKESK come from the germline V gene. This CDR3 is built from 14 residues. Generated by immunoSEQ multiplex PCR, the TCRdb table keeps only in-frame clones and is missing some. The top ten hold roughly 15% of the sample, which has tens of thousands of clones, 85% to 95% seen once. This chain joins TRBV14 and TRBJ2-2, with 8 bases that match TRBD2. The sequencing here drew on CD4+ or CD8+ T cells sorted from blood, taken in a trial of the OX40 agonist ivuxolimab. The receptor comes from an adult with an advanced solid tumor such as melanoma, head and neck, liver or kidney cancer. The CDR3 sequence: CASSHLAGAGELFF. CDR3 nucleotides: TGTGCCAGCAGCCACCTAGCGGGTGCCGGGGAGCTGTTTTTT.